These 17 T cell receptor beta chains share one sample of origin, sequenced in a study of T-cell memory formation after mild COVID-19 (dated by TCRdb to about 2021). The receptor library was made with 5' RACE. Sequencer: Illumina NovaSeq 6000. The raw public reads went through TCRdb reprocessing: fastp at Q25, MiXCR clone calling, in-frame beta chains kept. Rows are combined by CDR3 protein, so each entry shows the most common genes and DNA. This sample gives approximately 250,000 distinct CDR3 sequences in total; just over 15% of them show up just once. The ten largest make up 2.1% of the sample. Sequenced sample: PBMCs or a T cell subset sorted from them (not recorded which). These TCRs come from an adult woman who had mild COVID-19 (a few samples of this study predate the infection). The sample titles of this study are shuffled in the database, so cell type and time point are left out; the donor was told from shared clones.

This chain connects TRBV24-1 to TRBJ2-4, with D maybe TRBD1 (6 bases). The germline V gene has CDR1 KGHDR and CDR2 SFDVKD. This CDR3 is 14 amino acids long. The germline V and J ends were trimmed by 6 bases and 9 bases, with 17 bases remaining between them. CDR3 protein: CATSSNRVGSIQYF. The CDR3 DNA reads TGTGCCACCAGTTCGAACAGGGTGGGAAGCATTCAGTACTTC.

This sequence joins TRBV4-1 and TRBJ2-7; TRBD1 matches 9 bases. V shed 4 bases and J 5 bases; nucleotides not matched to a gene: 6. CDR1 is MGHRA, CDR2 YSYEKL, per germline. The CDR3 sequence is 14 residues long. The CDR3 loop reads CASSRTGTGHEQYF. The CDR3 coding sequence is TGCGCCAGCAGCCGGACCGGGACAGGGCACGAGCAGTACTTC.

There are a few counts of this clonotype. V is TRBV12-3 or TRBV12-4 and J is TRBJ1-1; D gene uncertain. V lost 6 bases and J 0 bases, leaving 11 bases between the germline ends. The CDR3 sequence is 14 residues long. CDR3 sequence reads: CASSYRPMNTEAFF. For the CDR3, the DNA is TGTGCCAGCAGCTATCGGCCAATGAACACTGAAGCTTTCTTT.

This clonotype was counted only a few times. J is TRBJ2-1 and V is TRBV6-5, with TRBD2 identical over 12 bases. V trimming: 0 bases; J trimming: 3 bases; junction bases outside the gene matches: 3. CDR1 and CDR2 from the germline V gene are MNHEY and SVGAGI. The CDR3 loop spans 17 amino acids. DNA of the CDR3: TGTGCCAGCAGTTACTCGAAACTAGCGGGGGGCTACAATGAGCAGTTCTTC. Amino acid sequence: CASSYSKLAGGYNEQFF.

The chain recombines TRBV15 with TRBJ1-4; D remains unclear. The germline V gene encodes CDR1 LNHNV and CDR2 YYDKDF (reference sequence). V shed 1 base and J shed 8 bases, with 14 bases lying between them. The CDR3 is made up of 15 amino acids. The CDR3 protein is CATSRAYELGEKLFF. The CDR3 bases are TGTGCCACCAGCAGAGCTTACGAATTGGGAGAAAAACTGTTTTTT.

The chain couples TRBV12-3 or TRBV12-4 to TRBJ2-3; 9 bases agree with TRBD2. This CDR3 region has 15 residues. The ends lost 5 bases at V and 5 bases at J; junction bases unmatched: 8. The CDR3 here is CASSLALRGGDTQYF. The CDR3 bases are TGTGCCAGCAGTCTTGCTCTGCGGGGGGGAGATACGCAGTATTTT.

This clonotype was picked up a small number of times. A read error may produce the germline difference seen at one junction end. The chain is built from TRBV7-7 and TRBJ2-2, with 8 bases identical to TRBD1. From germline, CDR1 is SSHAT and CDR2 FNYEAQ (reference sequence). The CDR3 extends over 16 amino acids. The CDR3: CASSLAAGGRTGELFF. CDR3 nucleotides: TGTGCTAGCAGCTTAGCGGCAGGGGGCAGGACCGGGGAGCTGTTTTTT.

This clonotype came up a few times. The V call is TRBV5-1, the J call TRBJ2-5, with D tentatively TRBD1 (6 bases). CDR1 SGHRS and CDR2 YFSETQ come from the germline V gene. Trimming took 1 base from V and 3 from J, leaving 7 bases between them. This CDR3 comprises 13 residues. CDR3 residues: CASSLWTEETQYF. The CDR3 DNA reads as TGCGCCAGCAGCTTGTGGACAGAAGAGACCCAGTACTTC.

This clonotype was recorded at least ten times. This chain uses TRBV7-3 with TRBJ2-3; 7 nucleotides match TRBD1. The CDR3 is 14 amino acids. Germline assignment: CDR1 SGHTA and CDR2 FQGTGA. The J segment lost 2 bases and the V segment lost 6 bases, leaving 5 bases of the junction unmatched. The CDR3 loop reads CASSMGQNTDTQYF. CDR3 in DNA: TGTGCCAGCAGTATGGGACAGAACACAGATACGCAGTATTTT.

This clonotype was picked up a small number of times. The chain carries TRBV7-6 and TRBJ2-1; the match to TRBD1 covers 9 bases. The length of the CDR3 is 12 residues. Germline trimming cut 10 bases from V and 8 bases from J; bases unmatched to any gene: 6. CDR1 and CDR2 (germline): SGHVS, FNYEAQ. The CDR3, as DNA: TGTGCCACTAAGGACAGGGGCCATGAGCAGTTCTTC. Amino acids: CATKDRGHEQFF.

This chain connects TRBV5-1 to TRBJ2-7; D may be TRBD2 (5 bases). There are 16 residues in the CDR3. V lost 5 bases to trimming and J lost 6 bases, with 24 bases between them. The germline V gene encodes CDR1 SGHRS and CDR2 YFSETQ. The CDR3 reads CASSRAASFGSSEQYF. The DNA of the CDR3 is TGCGCCAGCAGTCGGGCGGCTAGCTTTGGTTCCAGCGAGCAGTACTTC. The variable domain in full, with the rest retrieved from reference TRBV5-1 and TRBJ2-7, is KAGVTQTPRYLIKTRGQQVTLSCSPISGHRSVSWYQQTPGQGLQFLFEYFSETQRNKGNFPGRFSGRQFSNSRSEMNVSTLELGDSALYLCASSRAASFGSSEQYFGPGTRLTVT.

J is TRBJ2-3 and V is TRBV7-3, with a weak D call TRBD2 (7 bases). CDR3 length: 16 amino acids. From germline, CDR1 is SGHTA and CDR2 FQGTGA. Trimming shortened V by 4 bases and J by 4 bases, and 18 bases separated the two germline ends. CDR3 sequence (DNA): TGTGCCAGCAGCTACAGGGAGGGAGCGGCGGCAGATACGCAGTATTTT. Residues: CASSYREGAAADTQYF.

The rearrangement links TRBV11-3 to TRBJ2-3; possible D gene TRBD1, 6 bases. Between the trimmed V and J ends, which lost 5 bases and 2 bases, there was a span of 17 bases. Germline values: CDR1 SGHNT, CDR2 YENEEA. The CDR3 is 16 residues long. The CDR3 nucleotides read TGTGCCAGCAGCCTCGTCTCTGGGGACAACACAGATACGCAGTATTTT. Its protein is CASSLVSGDNTDTQYF.

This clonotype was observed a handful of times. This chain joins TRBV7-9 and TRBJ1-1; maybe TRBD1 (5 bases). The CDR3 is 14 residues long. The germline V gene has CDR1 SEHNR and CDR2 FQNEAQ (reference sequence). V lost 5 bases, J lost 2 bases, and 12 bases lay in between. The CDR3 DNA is TGTGCCAGCAGCGCCAGCGGGGCCAACACTGAAGCTTTCTTT. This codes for CASSASGANTEAFF.

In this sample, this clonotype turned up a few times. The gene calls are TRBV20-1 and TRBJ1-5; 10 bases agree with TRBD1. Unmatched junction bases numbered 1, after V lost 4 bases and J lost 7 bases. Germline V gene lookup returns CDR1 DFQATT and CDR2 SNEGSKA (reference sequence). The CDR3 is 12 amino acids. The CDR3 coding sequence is TGCAGTGCTAAGACAGGGGGCCAGCCCCAGCATTTT. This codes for CSAKTGGQPQHF.

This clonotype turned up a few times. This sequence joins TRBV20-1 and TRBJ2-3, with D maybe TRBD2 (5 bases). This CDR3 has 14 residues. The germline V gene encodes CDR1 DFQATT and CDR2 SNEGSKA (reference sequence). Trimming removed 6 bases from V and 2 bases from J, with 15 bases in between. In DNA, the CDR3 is TGCAGTGCCCCTCCGAGAGGGTCCACAGATACGCAGTATTTT. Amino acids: CSAPPRGSTDTQYF.

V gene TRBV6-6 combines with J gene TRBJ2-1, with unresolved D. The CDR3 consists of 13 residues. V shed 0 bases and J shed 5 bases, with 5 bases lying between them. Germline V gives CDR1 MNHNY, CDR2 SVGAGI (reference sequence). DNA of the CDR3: TGTGCCAGCAGTTACTCGTCCAACAATGAGCAGTTCTTC. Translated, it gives CASSYSSNNEQFF.